This T cell receptor (beta chain) was identified during a study of Ad26.COV2.S vaccination and SARS-CoV-2 variants. Treatment in this sample: 15 to 20 received Ad26.COV2.S at low or high dose, single or two shots; several received placebo; per-sample allocation not given. Day 63 after the first injection of vaccine or placebo was the sampling time. Assay used: immunoSEQ multiplex PCR; TCRdb lists only in-frame clones, some missing. Here the sample spans fewer than 400,000 clones, around 90% being singletons. This clone was observed once. V was cut by 5 bases and J by 1 base, with 11 bases left in between. The germline CDR1 and CDR2 sequences are MGHDK and SYGVNS. This CDR3 spans 14 amino acids.

The chain combines TRBV25-1 with TRBJ1-1; possible D gene TRBD1, 6 bases. The source was peripheral blood, collected in a trial of Ad26.COV2.S vaccine versus placebo. This TCR came from a person aged 18 to 65 who received the Ad26.COV2.S COVID-19 vaccine or a placebo. CDR3 loop: CASSRDTQNTEAFF. CDR3 DNA: TGTGCCAGCAGTAGGGACACCCAGAACACTGAAGCTTTCTTT.